These 16 T cell receptor beta chains were sequenced from one sample in a study of graft-versus-host responses after intestinal transplantation. Clones were read by immunoSEQ multiplex PCR, and TCRdb kept only the in-frame ones, dropping some. This sample has over 80,000 clones, with 90% to 95% found just once. Their antigen targets remain unknown. The sequenced sample was unstimulated CD4+ T cells sorted from spleen or lymph node cells, obtained before transplant. Source of these receptors: a human donor who was the organ donor for an intestinal transplant.

The chain links TRBV4-2 to TRBJ1-4, with no clear D. V was clipped by 0 bases and J by 8 bases, with 7 bases between them. The length of the CDR3 is 13 residues. CDR1 and CDR2 (germline): LGHNA, YNFKEQ. As DNA, the CDR3 is TGTGCCAGCAGCCAAGATCGAGTCGAAAAACTGTTTTTT. It is translated as CASSQDRVEKLFF.

This clone has just one count. The V call is TRBV7-2, the J call TRBJ2-3, with unresolved D. This CDR3 spans 14 amino acids. Trimming took off 3 bases at V and 0 bases at J, with 7 bases between the two ends. Germline CDR1 SGHTA, CDR2 FQGNSA. CDR3 region: CASSFYSSTDTQYF. The CDR3 DNA reads as TGTGCCAGCAGCTTTTACTCCAGCACAGATACGCAGTATTTT.

The chain has TRBV11-2 and TRBJ2-2; possibly TRBD2 for D (5 bases). CDR1 SGHAT and CDR2 FQNNGV come from the germline V gene. The CDR3 has 15 amino acids. The V and J ends lost 1 base and 1 base respectively, with 7 bases between them. The CDR3 is CASSLVEGNTGELFF. CDR3 bases: TGTGCCAGCAGCTTAGTTGAGGGGAACACCGGGGAGCTGTTTTTT.

The rearrangement joins TRBV11-2 to TRBJ1-2, with D unclear. V dropped 1 base and J dropped 3 bases, with 15 bases sitting between them. Looked up from germline, CDR1 is SGHAT and CDR2 is FQNNGV. The length of the CDR3 is 16 residues. This CDR3 is CASSLAKVAADYGYTF. The CDR3 DNA is TGTGCCAGCAGCTTAGCGAAGGTGGCGGCAGACTATGGCTACACCTTC.

V is TRBV7-3 and J is TRBJ2-3; weak D call: TRBD1 (5 bases). CDR3 length: 15 residues. Germline CDR1 reads SGHTA; CDR2 reads FQGTGA. Between the trimmed V and J ends, which lost 0 bases and 3 bases, there was a span of 10 bases. The CDR3 region has the DNA TGTGCCAGCAGCTTAACAGCATCAGGGACAGATACGCAGTATTTT. Its translation: CASSLTASGTDTQYF.

The rearrangement joins TRBV25-1 to TRBJ2-7, with D possibly TRBD1 on 6 matching bases. Germline CDR1 reads MGHDK; CDR2 reads SYGVNS. The CDR3 runs to 16 residues. Trimming took 3 bases from V and 3 from J, leaving 18 bases between them. The CDR3 nucleotides read TGTGCCAGCAGTGACCCTGGTAGGGGGAACGGCTACGAGCAGTACTTC. As protein: CASSDPGRGNGYEQYF.

The CDR3 DNA reads TGTGCCAGCTCACGGGACAGGGACAACTATGGCTACACCTTC. Its protein is CASSRDRDNYGYTF. The gene calls are TRBV18 and TRBJ1-2; 9 positions match TRBD1. Trimming removed 4 bases from V and 2 bases from J; junction bases left unmatched: 2. The CDR3 runs 14 residues. Germline V gives CDR1 KGHSH, CDR2 LQKENI.

This sequence joins TRBV19 and TRBJ2-5; D is uncertain. This CDR3 spans 12 amino acids. The germline gives CDR1 LNHDA, CDR2 SQIVND (reference sequence). V lost 11 bases and J lost 3, with 13 bases in between. The CDR3 DNA sequence: TGTGCCCCCCCAGTGGCGGAAGAGACCCAGTACTTC. It yields the protein CAPPVAEETQYF.

V and J are TRBV6-5 and TRBJ1-2, with a weak D call TRBD1 (6 bases). Germline-derived CDR1 and CDR2 are MNHEY and SVGAGI. V lost 7 bases and J lost 6, with 18 bases in between. The CDR3 is 14 residues long. The CDR3: CASTGGGGKDGYTF. The CDR3 DNA reads as TGTGCCAGCACCGGGGGGGGCGGTAAAGATGGCTACACCTTC.

The chain has TRBV9 and TRBJ2-3, with D perhaps TRBD1 (5 bases). V was clipped by 0 bases and J by 0 bases, with 8 bases between them. Looked up from germline, CDR1 is SGDLS and CDR2 is YYNGEE. This CDR3 region has 15 residues. The CDR3 DNA follows: TGTGCCAGCAGCGTAGTCCAGGGAAGCACAGATACGCAGTATTTT. This encodes CASSVVQGSTDTQYF. Complete variable domain (other parts from reference TRBV9 and TRBJ2-3): DSGVTQTPKHLITATGQRVTLRCSPRSGDLSVYWYQQSLDQGLQFLIQYYNGEERAKGNILERFSAQQFPDLHSELNLSSLELGDSALYFCASSVVQGSTDTQYFGPGTRLTVL.

CDR3 nucleotide sequence: TGCGCCAGCAGCTTGTCAGGGGGAAACACCGGGGAGCTGTTTTTT. This codes for CASSLSGGNTGELFF. V gene TRBV5-1 combines with J gene TRBJ2-2; TRBD1 agrees at 7 bases. V shed 1 base, J shed 2 bases, and the junction held 2 bases outside the gene matches. Germline CDR1 is SGHRS and CDR2 is YFSETQ. The CDR3 covers 15 residues.

The chain is built from TRBV9 and TRBJ2-5, with D possibly matching TRBD2 (5 bases). The V and J ends lost 0 bases and 7 bases respectively, with 13 bases between them. Germline V gives CDR1 SGDLS, CDR2 YYNGEE. The CDR3 loop spans 14 amino acids. CDR3: CASSVAQGSGTQYF. The CDR3 region has the DNA TGTGCCAGCAGCGTAGCACAAGGGAGCGGGACCCAGTACTTC. The whole variable domain, filled in from reference TRBV9 and TRBJ2-5, reads DSGVTQTPKHLITATGQRVTLRCSPRSGDLSVYWYQQSLDQGLQFLIQYYNGEERAKGNILERFSAQQFPDLHSELNLSSLELGDSALYFCASSVAQGSGTQYFGPGTRLLVL.

The V call is TRBV4-2, the J call TRBJ2-2; 9 bases are shared with TRBD1. V lost 0 bases, J lost 0 bases, and 5 bases stayed unmatched. The germline CDR1 and CDR2 sequences are LGHNA and YNFKEQ. There are 18 residues in the CDR3. The DNA of the CDR3 is TGTGCCAGCAGCCAAGAGCCGGGACAGGGCGCGAACACCGGGGAGCTGTTTTTT. Amino acids: CASSQEPGQGANTGELFF.

The genes are TRBV30 and TRBJ2-5; 8 bases align to TRBD1. From germline, CDR1 is GTSNPN and CDR2 SVGIG (reference sequence). Trimming removed 3 bases from V and 4 bases from J; junction bases left unmatched: 7. The CDR3 has 14 residues. This CDR3 reads CAWRGTTGVETQYF. As DNA, the CDR3 is TGTGCCTGGAGAGGGACGACAGGGGTAGAGACCCAGTACTTC.

The V call is TRBV4-1, the J call TRBJ2-7; D is perhaps TRBD1 (5 bases). The CDR3 extends over 13 amino acids. With 6 bases removed from V and 0 bases from J, the gap between germline ends came to 9 bases. The germline V gene has CDR1 MGHRA and CDR2 YSYEKL. Here the CDR3 reads CASRGLGSYEQYF. CDR3 nucleotide sequence: TGCGCCAGCAGGGGGCTAGGCTCCTACGAGCAGTACTTC.

This chain connects TRBV4-1 to TRBJ2-1; 10 bases match TRBD2. There are 16 residues in the CDR3. The J segment lost 7 bases and the V segment lost 3 bases, leaving 9 bases of the junction unmatched. Germline V gives CDR1 MGHRA, CDR2 YSYEKL. This chain's CDR3 is CASSQAPSGGRNEQFF. In DNA, the CDR3 is TGCGCCAGCAGCCAGGCTCCTAGCGGGGGCCGGAATGAGCAGTTCTTC.